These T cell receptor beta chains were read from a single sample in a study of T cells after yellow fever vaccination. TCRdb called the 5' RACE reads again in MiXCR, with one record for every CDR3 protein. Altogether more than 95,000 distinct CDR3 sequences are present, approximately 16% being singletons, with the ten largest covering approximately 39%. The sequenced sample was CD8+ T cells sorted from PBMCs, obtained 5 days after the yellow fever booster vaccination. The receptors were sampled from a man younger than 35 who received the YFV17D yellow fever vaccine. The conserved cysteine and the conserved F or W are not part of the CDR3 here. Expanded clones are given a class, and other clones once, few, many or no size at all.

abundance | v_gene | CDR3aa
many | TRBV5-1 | ASSLAQVGPNYGYT
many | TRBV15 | ATSRLQGVDYNEQF
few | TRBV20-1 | SAPSGSQRGYGYT
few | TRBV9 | ASSVGSGDRVLSDTQY
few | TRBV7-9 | ASSPSGLGEANYGYT
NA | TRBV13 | ASRTGHYNEQF
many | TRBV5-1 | ASSVGQGGIGELF
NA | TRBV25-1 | ASSPNGGLSYEQY
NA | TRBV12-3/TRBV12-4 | ASSSNNQPQH
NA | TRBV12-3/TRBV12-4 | ASSLDNHQPQH
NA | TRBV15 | ATSRGGGLVTDTQY
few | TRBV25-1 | ASSNLPEQY
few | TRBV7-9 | ASSLRFAGARTDTQY
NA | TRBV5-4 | ASSPGSLGELF
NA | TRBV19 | ASSIRALGNQPQH
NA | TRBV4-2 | ASSQDGSEAF
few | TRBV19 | ASGPFTITDTQY
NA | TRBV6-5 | ASSYGSGAEQY
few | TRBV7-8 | ASSLGPGGEETQY
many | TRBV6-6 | ASSYWQSSPDYEQY
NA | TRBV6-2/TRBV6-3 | ASSKRQGSTEAF
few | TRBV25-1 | ASSARRTKENTEAF
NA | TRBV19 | ASSITGGGYGYT
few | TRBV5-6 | ASSLWTGMNGYT
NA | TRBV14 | ASSPLRDRRTYEQY
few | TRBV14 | ASSRGTADLN